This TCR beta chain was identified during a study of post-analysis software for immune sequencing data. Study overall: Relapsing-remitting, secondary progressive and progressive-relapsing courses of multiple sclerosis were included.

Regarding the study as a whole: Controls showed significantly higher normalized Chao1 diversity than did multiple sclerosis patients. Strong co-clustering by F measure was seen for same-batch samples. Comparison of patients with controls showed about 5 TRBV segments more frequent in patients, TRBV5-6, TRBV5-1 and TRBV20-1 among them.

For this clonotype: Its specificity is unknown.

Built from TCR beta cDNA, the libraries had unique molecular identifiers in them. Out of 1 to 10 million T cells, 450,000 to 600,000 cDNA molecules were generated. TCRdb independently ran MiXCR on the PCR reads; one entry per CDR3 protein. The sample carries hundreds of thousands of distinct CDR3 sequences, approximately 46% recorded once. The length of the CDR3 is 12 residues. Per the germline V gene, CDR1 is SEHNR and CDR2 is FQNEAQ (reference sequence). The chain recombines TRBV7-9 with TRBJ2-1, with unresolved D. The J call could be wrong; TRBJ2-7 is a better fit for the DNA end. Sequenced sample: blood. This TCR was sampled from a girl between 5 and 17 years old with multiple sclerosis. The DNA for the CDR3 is TGTGCCAGCAGCTCCGCTTATAACGAGCAGTACTTC. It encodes CASSSAYNEQYF.